This TCR beta chain was recorded in a study of shared clonotypes between healthy human individuals. Clones were read by immunoSEQ multiplex PCR, and TCRdb kept only the in-frame ones, dropping some. The repertoire holds hundreds of thousands of clones, around 90% seen once, with about 17% in the top ten. CDR3 length: 16 residues. The junction had 15 bases not matched to a gene; V was cut back by 4 bases and J by 6 bases. Germline CDR1 reads LNHDA; CDR2 reads SQIVND (reference sequence). The genes are TRBV19 and TRBJ2-7, with 7 bases lining up with TRBD1. Material: memory CD8+ T cells sorted from blood. The subset is: CD45RO+ cells pooled with CCR7-negative TemRA cells. This receptor was identified in a man between 18 and 35 years old in good health. The CDR3 loop is CASSRARGTVGVEQYF. CDR3 DNA sequence: TGTGCCAGTAGTAGGGCTAGAGGGACAGTAGGCGTCGAGCAGTACTTC.